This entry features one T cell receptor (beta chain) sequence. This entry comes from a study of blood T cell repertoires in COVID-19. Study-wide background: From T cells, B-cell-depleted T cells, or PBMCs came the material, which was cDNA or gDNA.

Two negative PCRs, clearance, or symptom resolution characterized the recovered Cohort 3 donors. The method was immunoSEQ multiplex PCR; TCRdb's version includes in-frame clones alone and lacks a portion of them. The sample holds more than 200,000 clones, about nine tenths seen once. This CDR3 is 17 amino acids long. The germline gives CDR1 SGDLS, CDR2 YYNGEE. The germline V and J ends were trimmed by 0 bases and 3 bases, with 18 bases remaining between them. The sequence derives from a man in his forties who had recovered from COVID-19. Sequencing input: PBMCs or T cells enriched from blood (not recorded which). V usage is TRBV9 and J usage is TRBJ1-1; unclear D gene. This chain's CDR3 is CASSVEGTATADTEAFF. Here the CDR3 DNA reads TGTGCCAGCAGCGTAGAGGGAACCGCAACAGCGGACACTGAAGCTTTCTTT.